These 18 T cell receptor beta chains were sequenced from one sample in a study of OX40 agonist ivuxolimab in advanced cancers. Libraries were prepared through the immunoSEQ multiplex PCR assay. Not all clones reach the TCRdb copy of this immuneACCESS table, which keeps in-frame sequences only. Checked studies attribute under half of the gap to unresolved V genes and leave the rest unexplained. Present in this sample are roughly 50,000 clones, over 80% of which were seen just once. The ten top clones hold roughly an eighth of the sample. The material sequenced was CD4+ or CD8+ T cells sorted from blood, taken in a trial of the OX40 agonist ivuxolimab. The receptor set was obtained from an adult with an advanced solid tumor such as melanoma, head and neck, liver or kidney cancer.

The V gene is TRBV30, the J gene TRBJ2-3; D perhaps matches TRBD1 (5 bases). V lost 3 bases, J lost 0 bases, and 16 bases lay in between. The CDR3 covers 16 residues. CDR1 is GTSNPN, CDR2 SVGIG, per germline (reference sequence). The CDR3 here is CAWRPTGTGSTDTQYF. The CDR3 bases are TGTGCCTGGAGGCCAACAGGTACCGGGAGCACAGATACGCAGTATTTT.

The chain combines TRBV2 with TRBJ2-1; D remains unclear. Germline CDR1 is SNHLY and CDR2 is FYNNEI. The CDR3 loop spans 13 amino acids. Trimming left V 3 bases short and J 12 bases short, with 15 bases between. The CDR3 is CASSDPTAPRQFF. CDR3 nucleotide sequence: TGTGCCAGCAGTGATCCAACCGCACCGCGGCAGTTCTTC.

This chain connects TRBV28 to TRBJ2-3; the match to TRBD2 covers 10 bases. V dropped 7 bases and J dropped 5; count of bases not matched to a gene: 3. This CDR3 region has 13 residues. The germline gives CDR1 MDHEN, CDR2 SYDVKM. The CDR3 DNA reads TGTGCCAGCACCCTAGCGGGGGAAGATACGCAGTATTTT. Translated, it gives CASTLAGEDTQYF.

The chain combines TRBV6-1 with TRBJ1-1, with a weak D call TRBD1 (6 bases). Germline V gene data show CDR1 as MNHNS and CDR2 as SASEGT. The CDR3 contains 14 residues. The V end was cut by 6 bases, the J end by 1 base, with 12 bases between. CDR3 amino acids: CASRDSNKNTEAFF. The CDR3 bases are TGTGCCAGCAGGGACAGCAACAAGAACACTGAAGCTTTCTTT.

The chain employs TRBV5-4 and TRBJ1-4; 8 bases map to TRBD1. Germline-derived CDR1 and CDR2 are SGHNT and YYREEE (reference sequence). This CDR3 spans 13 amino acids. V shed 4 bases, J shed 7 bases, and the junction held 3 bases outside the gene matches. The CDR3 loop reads CASSRTGSEKLFF. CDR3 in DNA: TGTGCCAGCAGCAGGACAGGGAGTGAAAAACTGTTTTTT.

This CDR3 is CASSLPGGGTDTQYF. CDR3 sequence (DNA): TGCGCCAGCAGCTTACCAGGGGGGGGCACAGATACGCAGTATTTT. V and J are TRBV5-1 and TRBJ2-3, with D tentatively TRBD1 or TRBD2 (7 bases each). This CDR3 has 15 residues. Germline V gene data show CDR1 as SGHRS and CDR2 as YFSETQ. V lost 2 bases, J lost 1 base, and 11 bases lay in between.

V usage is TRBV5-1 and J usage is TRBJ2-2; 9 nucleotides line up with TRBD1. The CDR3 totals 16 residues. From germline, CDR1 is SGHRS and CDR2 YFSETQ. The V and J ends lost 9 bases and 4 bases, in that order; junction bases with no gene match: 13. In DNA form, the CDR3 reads TGCGCCACCAAGAAGGGACAGGGTTTGCCCACCGGGGAGCTGTTTTTT. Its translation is CATKKGQGLPTGELFF.

The CDR3 region is CASSLAGSTDTQYF. The CDR3 DNA sequence: TGTGCCAGCAGCTTAGCGGGTAGCACAGATACGCAGTATTTT. The chain employs TRBV7-2 and TRBJ2-3; no definite D call. CDR1 and CDR2 from the germline V gene are SGHTA and FQGNSA. Trimming shortened V by 0 bases and J by 0 bases, and 4 bases separated the two germline ends. The CDR3 is made up of 14 amino acids. The complete variable domain, with remaining parts taken from reference TRBV7-2 and TRBJ2-3, reads GAGVSQSPSNKVTEKGKDVELRCDPISGHTALYWYRQSLGQGLEFLIYFQGNSAPDKSGLPSDRFSAERTGGSVSTLTIQRTQQEDSAVYLCASSLAGSTDTQYFGPGTRLTVL.

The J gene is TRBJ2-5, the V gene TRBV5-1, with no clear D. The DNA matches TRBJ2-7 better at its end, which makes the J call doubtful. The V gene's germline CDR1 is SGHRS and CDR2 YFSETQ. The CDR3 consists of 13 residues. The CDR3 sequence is CASSLGSLYEQYF. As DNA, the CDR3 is TGCGCCAGCAGCTTGGGGTCACTCTACGAGCAGTACTTC.

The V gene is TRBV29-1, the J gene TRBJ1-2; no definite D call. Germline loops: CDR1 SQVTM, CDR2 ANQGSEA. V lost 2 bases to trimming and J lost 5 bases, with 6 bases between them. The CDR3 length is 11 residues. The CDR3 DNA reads TGCAGCGTTGAATCAGGATATGGCTACACCTTC. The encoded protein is CSVESGYGYTF.

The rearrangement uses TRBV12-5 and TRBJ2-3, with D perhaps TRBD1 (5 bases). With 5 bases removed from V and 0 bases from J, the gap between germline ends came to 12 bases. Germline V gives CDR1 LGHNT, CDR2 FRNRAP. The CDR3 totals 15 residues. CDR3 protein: CASGIGQSSTDTQYF. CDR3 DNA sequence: TGTGCTAGTGGTATTGGACAATCTAGCACAGATACGCAGTATTTT. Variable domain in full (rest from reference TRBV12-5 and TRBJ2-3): DARVTQTPRHKVTEMGQEVTMRCQPILGHNTVFWYRQTMMQGLELLAYFRNRAPLDDSGMPKDRFSAEMPDATLATLKIQPSEPRDSAVYFCASGIGQSSTDTQYFGPGTRLTVL.

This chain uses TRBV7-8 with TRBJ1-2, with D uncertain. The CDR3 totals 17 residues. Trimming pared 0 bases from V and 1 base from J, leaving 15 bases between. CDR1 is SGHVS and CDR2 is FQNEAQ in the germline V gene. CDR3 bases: TGTGCCAGCAGCTTAGCAGTCCCAGCAGATCGTAACTATGGCTACACCTTC. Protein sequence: CASSLAVPADRNYGYTF. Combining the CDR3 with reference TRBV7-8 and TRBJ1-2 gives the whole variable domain GAGVSQSPRYKVAKRGQDVALRCDPISGHVSLFWYQQALGQGPEFLTYFQNEAQLDKSGLPSDRFFAERPEGSVSTLKIQRTQQEDSAVYLCASSLAVPADRNYGYTFGSGTRLTVV.

CDR3 in amino acids: CASSSRGSYEQYF. The CDR3 region has the DNA TGTGCCAGCAGCTCCAGGGGCTCCTACGAGCAGTACTTC. The V and J genes are TRBV7-6 and TRBJ2-7; maybe TRBD1 (6 bases). V shed 4 bases and J shed 0 bases, with 7 bases lying between them. This CDR3 has 13 residues. Germline V CDR1 and CDR2: SGHVS, FNYEAQ. Full variable domain (rest looked up from reference TRBV7-6 and TRBJ2-7): GAGVSQSPRYKVTKRGQDVALRCDPISGHVSLYWYRQALGQGPEFLTYFNYEAQQDKSGLPNDRFSAERPEGSISTLTIQRTEQRDSAMYRCASSSRGSYEQYFGPGTRLTVT.

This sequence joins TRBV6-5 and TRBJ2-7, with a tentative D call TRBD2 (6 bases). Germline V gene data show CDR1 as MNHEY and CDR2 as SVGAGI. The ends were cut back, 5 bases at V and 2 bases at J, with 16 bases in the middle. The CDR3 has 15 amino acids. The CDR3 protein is CASSTIAEPTYEQYF. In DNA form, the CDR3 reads TGTGCCAGCAGTACTATAGCGGAACCTACCTACGAGCAGTACTTC.

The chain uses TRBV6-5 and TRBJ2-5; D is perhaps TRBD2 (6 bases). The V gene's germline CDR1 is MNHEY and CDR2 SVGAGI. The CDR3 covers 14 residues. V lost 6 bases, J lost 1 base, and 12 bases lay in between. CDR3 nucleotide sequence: TGTGCCAGCAGGCGACTAGTCTTCCAAGAGACCCAGTACTTC. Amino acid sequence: CASRRLVFQETQYF.

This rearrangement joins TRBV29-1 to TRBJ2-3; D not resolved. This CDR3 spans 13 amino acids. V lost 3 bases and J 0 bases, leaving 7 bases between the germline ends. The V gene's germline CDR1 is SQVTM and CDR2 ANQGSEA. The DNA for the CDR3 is TGCAGCGTTGATGGGCGGAGCACAGATACGCAGTATTTT. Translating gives CSVDGRSTDTQYF.

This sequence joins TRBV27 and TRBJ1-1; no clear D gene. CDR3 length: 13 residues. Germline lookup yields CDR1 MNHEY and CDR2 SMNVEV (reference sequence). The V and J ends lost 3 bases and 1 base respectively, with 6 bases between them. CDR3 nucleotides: TGTGCCAGCAGTTTTCGACAGAACACTGAAGCTTTCTTT. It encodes CASSFRQNTEAFF.

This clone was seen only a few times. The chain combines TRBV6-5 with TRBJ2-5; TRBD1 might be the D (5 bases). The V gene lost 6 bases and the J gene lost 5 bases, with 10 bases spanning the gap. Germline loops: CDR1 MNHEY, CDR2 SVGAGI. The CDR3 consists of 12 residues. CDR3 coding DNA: TGTGCCAGCAGCCTCGACAGCGAGACCCAGTACTTC. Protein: CASSLDSETQYF.